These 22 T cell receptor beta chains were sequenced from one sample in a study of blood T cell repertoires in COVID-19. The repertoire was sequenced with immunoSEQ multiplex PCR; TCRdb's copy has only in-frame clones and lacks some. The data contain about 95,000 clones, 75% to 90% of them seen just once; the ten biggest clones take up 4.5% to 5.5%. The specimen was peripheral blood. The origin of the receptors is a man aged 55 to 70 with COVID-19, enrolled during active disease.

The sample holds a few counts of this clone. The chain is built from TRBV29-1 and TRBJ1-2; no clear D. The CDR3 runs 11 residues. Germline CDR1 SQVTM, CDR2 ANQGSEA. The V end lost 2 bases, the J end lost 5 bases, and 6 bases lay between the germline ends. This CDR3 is CSVENRYGYTF. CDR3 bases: TGCAGCGTTGAAAACAGATATGGCTACACCTTC.

For the CDR3, the DNA is TGCGCCCGCGGGGGGGGGTCACACTACGAGCAGTACTTC. Translation gives CARGGGSHYEQYF. The J gene is TRBJ2-7, the V gene TRBV5-1, with 9 bases aligning to TRBD2. The germline gives CDR1 SGHRS, CDR2 YFSETQ. The CDR3 runs to 13 residues. V lost 10 bases and J lost 3; bases outside the gene matches: 8.

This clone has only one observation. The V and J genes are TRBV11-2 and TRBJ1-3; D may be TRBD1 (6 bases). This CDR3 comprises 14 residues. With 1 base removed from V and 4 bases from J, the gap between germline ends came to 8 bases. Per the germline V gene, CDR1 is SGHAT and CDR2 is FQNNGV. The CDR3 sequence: CASSLAGEGNTIYF. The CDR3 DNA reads TGTGCCAGCAGCTTAGCAGGGGAAGGAAACACCATATATTTT. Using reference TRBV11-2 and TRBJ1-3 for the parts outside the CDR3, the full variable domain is EAGVAQSPRYKIIEKRQSVAFWCNPISGHATLYWYQQILGQGPKLLIQFQNNGVVDDSQLPKDRFSAERLKGVDSTLKIQPAKLEDSAVYLCASSLAGEGNTIYFGEGSWLTVV.

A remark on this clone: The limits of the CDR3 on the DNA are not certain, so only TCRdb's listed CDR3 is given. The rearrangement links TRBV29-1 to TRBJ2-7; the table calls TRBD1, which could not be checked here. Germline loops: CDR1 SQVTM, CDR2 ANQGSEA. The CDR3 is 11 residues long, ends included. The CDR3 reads CSVGQGNERYF.

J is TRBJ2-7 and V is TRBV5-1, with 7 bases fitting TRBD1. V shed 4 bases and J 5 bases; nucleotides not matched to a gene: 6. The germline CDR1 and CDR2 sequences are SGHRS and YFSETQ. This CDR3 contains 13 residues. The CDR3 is CASSRTGWDEQYF. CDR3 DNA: TGCGCCAGCAGCAGGACAGGTTGGGACGAGCAGTACTTC. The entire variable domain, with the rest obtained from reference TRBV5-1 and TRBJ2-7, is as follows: KAGVTQTPRYLIKTRGQQVTLSCSPISGHRSVSWYQQTPGQGLQFLFEYFSETQRNKGNFPGRFSGRQFSNSRSEMNVSTLELGDSALYLCASSRTGWDEQYFGPGTRLTVT.

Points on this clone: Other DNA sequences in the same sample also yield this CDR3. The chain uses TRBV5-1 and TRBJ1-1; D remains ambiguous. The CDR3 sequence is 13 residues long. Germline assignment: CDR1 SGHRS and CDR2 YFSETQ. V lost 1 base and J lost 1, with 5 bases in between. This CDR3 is CASSLTGNTEAFF. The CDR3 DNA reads TGCGCCAGCAGCTTGACGGGGAACACTGAAGCTTTCTTT.

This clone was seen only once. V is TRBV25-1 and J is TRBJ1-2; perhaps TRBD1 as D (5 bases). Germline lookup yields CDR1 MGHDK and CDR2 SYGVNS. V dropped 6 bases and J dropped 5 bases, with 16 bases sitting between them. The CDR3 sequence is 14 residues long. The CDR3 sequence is CASSPDAGGYGYTF. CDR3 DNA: TGTGCCAGCAGCCCGGACGCCGGGGGTTATGGCTACACCTTC.

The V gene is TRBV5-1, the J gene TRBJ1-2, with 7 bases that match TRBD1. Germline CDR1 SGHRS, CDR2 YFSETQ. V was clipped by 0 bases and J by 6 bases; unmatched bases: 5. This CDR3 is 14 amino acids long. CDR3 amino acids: CASSLVSGGDGYTF. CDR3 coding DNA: TGCGCCAGCAGCTTGGTGTCAGGGGGTGATGGCTACACCTTC.

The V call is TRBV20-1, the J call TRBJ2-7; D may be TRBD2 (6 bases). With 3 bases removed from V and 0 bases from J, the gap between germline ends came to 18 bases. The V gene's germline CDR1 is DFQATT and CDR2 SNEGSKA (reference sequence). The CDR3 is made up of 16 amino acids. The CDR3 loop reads CSASAAGLANSYEQYF. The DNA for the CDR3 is TGCAGTGCTAGTGCTGCAGGTCTAGCGAACTCCTACGAGCAGTACTTC.

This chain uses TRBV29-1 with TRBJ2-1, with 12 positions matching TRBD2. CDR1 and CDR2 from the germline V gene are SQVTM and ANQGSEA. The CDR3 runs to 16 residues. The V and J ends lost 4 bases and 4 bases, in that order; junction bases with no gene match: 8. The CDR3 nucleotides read TGCAGCGTTGGGGGGACTAGCGGGTGGAATTACAATGAGCAGTTCTTC. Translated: CSVGGTSGWNYNEQFF.

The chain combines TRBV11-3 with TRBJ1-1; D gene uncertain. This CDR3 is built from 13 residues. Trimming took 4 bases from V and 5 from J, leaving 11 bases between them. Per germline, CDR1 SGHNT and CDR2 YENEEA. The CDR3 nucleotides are TGTGCCAGCAGCTGGCGGTCGGGGACTGAAGCTTTCTTT. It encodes CASSWRSGTEAFF.

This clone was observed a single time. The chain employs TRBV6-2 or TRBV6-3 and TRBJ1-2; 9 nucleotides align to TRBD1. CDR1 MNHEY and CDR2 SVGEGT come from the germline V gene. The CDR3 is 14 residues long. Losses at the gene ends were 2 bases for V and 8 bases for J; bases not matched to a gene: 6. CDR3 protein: CASSYLGTGSGYTF. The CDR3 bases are TGTGCCAGCAGTTACCTCGGGACAGGGTCGGGCTACACCTTC.

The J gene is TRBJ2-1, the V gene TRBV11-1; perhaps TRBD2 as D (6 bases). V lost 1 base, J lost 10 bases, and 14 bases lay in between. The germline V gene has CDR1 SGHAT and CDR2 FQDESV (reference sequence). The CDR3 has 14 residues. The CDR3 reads CASSLEGRRGEQFF. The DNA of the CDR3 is TGTGCCAGCAGCTTAGAGGGTCGGCGGGGCGAGCAGTTCTTC.

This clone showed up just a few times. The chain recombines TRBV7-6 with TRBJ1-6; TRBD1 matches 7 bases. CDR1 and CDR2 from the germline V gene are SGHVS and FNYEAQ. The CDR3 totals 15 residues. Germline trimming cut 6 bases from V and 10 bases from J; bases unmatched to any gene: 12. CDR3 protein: CASRRYRGLESPLHF. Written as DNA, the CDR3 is TGTGCCAGCAGGAGATACAGGGGACTGGAGTCACCCCTCCACTTT.

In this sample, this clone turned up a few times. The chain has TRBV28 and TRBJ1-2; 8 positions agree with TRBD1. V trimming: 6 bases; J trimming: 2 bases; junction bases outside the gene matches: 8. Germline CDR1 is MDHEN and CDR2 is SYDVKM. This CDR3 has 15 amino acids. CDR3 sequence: CASRQNRGRNYGYTF. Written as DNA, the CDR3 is TGTGCCAGCAGACAAAACAGGGGGAGGAACTATGGCTACACCTTC.

The CDR3 sequence is CASSLMGARPQHF. The CDR3 region has the DNA TGTGCCAGCAGCCTGATGGGGGCCCGGCCCCAGCATTTT. The chain carries TRBV3-1 (or the pseudogene TRBV3-2) and TRBJ1-5; D may be TRBD1 (6 bases). Germline CDR1 LGHDT, CDR2 YNNKEL (reference sequence). The CDR3 has 13 amino acids. Trimming took 4 bases from V and 9 from J, leaving 13 bases between them.

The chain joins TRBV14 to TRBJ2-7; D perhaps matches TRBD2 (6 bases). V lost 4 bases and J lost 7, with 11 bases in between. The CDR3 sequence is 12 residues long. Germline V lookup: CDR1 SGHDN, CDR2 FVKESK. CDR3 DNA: TGTGCCAGCAGCCCGGGGACTCGGGAGCAGTACTTC. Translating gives CASSPGTREQYF.

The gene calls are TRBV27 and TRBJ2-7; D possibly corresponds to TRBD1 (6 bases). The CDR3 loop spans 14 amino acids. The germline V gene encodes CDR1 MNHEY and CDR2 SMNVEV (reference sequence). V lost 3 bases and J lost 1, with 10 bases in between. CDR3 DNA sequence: TGTGCCAGCAGTTTTGACAGGTCGTCCTACGAGCAGTACTTC. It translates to CASSFDRSSYEQYF.

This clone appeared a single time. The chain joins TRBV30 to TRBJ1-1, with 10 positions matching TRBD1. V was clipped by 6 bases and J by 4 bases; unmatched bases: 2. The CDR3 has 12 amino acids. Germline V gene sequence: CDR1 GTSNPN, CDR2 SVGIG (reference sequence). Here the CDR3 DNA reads TGTGCCTGCGGACAGGGGGTCACTGAAGCTTTCTTT. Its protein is CACGQGVTEAFF.

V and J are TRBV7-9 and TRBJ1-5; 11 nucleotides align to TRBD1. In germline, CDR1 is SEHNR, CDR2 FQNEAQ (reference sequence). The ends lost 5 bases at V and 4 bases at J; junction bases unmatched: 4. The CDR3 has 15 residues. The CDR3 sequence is CASSRDRGRNQPQHF. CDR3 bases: TGTGCCAGCAGCCGGGACAGGGGGAGAAATCAGCCCCAGCATTTT.

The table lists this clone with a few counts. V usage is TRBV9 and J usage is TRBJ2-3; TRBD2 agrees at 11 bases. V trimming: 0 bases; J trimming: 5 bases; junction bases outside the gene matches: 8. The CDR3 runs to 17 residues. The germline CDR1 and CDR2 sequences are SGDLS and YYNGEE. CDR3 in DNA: TGTGCCAGCAGCGTAGCCGGCCTAGCGGGAGGAGTAGATACGCAGTATTTT. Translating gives CASSVAGLAGGVDTQYF.

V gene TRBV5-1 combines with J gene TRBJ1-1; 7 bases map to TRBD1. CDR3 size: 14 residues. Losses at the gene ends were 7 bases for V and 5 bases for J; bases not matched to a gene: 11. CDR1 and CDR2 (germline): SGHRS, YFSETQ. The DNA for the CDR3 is TGCGCCAGCGGGGGGATGACAGGGCAGACTGAAGCTTTCTTT. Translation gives CASGGMTGQTEAFF.